The 3 T cell receptor beta chains below were found in one sample sequenced in a study of T-cell memory formation after mild COVID-19. TCRdb re-called the 5' RACE reads through MiXCR, storing one row per CDR3 protein. The repertoire holds about 440,000 distinct CDR3 sequences, about 20% seen once, with 8.4% in the top ten. Sequenced: PBMCs or a T cell subset sorted from them (not recorded which). The receptors derive from an adult woman who had mild COVID-19 (a few samples of this study predate the infection). Cell type and time point are not known.

The table lists this clonotype with a few counts. The J gene is TRBJ2-3, the V gene TRBV3-1; 7 bases align to TRBD1. Per the germline V gene, CDR1 is LGHDT and CDR2 is YNNKEL (reference sequence). V was pared by 5 bases and J by 1 base, with 9 bases of the junction left unmatched. This CDR3 has 16 amino acids. As DNA, the CDR3 is TGTGCCAGCAGCTACCGAGGGGGCAGGGGCACAGATACGCAGTATTTT. It translates to CASSYRGGRGTDTQYF.

This clonotype was seen a handful of times. V gene TRBV5-1 combines with J gene TRBJ2-1, with D possibly matching TRBD1 (6 bases). CDR3 length: 16 amino acids. V lost 4 bases and J 4 bases, leaving 18 bases between the germline ends. CDR1 is SGHRS, CDR2 YFSETQ, per germline. The DNA for the CDR3 is TGCGCCAGCAGCGCCCACGCCGGGACACAGTACAATGAGCAGTTCTTC. This encodes CASSAHAGTQYNEQFF.

Concerning this clonotype: Germline and junction disagree at one end, which may indicate a read error. The gene calls are TRBV6-5 and TRBJ2-4; a possible D gene is TRBD2 (7 bases). From germline, CDR1 is MNHEY and CDR2 SVGAGI. CDR3 length equals 13 residues. The CDR3 region has the DNA TGTGCCAGCAGTTACTCAGGGGGGGGAACCCGCATCTTC. Amino acid sequence: CASSYSGGGTRIF.